The 27 T cell receptor beta chains below come from one sample, sequenced in a study of shared T cell receptors in the human thymus. Sequencing used immunoSEQ multiplex PCR; TCRdb keeps in-frame clones, though not all of them. The sample records roughly 560,000 clones, about 84% being singletons. This sample also belongs to another study, concerning human thymus T cells.

The sequenced sample consisted of thymocytes. These TCRs come from a boy under two years old with a congenital heart defect.

The chain is built from TRBV14 and TRBJ1-4; D remains unclear. Per germline, CDR1 SGHDN and CDR2 FVKESK. The V end was cut by 0 bases, the J end by 2 bases, with 19 bases between. The CDR3 spans 19 residues. The CDR3 reads CASSQEGVRGSRTNEKLFF. In DNA, the CDR3 is TGTGCCAGCAGCCAAGAGGGAGTGCGTGGGTCGAGGACTAATGAAAAACTGTTTTTT.

The V and J genes are TRBV4-1 and TRBJ1-5; TRBD1 aligns across 10 bases. In germline, CDR1 is MGHRA, CDR2 YSYEKL. V gave up 1 base and J gave up 0 bases; unmatched junction bases: 9. The CDR3 spans 19 residues. The CDR3 DNA sequence: TGCGCCAGCAGCCAAGCGACAGGGGGCCCCCTATATAGCAATCAGCCCCAGCATTTT. Its translation: CASSQATGGPLYSNQPQHF.

The chain links TRBV29-1 to TRBJ2-3; 9 nucleotides agree with TRBD2. Per germline, CDR1 SQVTM and CDR2 ANQGSEA. The CDR3 extends over 15 amino acids. Germline trimming cut 3 bases from V and 7 bases from J; bases unmatched to any gene: 11. This CDR3 is CSVDVDWSGRHTQYF. The CDR3 DNA reads TGCAGCGTTGACGTAGACTGGAGCGGGAGGCATACGCAGTATTTT.

This chain uses TRBV4-1 with TRBJ1-1; 7 positions match TRBD1. The length of the CDR3 is 15 residues. Unmatched junction bases numbered 3, after V lost 1 base and J lost 1 base. The V gene's germline CDR1 is MGHRA and CDR2 YSYEKL. This CDR3 is CASSQGRDRNTEAFF. The CDR3 region has the DNA TGCGCCAGCAGCCAAGGTAGGGACAGGAACACTGAAGCTTTCTTT.

The gene calls are TRBV27 and TRBJ2-1, with D maybe TRBD2 (6 bases). CDR1 is MNHEY, CDR2 SMNVEV, per germline (reference sequence). The CDR3 has 17 residues. V lost 5 bases to trimming and J lost 10 bases, with 27 bases between them. DNA of the CDR3: TGTGCCAGCAGTACGGGGGACTCATTGGGAGGTTATTGCGAGCAGTTCTTC. This translates into CASSTGDSLGGYCEQFF.

The chain recombines TRBV27 with TRBJ2-7, with 11 bases that match TRBD1. Germline V gives CDR1 MNHEY, CDR2 SMNVEV (reference sequence). Losses at the gene ends were 0 bases for V and 6 bases for J; bases not matched to a gene: 10. The CDR3 contains 17 residues. CDR3 DNA: TGTGCCAGCAGTTTATCGATGCCGGGACAGGGGGGTCCCGAGCAGTACTTC. Translating it yields CASSLSMPGQGGPEQYF.

The chain carries TRBV6-1 and TRBJ1-3; 8 nucleotides agree with TRBD1. Unmatched junction bases numbered 2, after V lost 7 bases and J lost 0 bases. The CDR3 length is 14 residues. Germline V gives CDR1 MNHNS, CDR2 SASEGT. CDR3 coding DNA: TGTGCCAGCACCGGACAGGGCTCTGGAAACACCATATATTTT. It encodes CASTGQGSGNTIYF.

This clone was counted a few times. The rearrangement links TRBV11-3 to TRBJ2-3, with D possibly being TRBD1 (6 bases). Germline CDR1 and CDR2: SGHNT and YENEEA. CDR3 size: 18 residues. Between the trimmed V and J ends, which lost 5 bases and 0 bases, there was a span of 21 bases. For the CDR3, the DNA is TGTGCCAGCAGCCCACCCACGACCCCGGGACATAGCACAGATACGCAGTATTTT. Amino acids: CASSPPTTPGHSTDTQYF.

V and J are TRBV18 and TRBJ2-1, with 11 positions matching TRBD1. CDR1 is KGHSH and CDR2 is LQKENI in the germline V gene. The CDR3 length is 15 residues. Unmatched junction bases numbered 6, after V lost 6 bases and J lost 5 bases. The CDR3 here is CASSEPGQGDNEQFF. CDR3 sequence (DNA): TGTGCCAGCTCCGAACCGGGACAGGGGGACAATGAGCAGTTCTTC.

This rearrangement joins TRBV4-1 to TRBJ1-3; D gene ambiguous. V lost 1 base and J lost 0, with 13 bases in between. The CDR3 is 17 residues long. Germline values: CDR1 MGHRA, CDR2 YSYEKL. The CDR3 region is CASSQVTRLISGNTIYF. CDR3 coding DNA: TGCGCCAGCAGCCAAGTAACGCGGCTAATCTCTGGAAACACCATATATTTT.

This clone was observed once. V is TRBV7-3 and J is TRBJ2-2, with 12 bases lining up with TRBD2. Germline CDR1 is SGHTA and CDR2 is FQGTGA. CDR3 length: 19 amino acids. With 2 bases clipped from V and 4 bases from J, the junction kept 11 bases outside the gene matches. The CDR3 loop is CASSLVPKLAGGCTGELFF. The CDR3 DNA reads as TGTGCCAGCAGCTTAGTTCCCAAACTAGCGGGAGGTTGCACCGGGGAGCTGTTTTTT.

The rearrangement uses TRBV28 and TRBJ2-2; 10 positions agree with TRBD2. Germline V gives CDR1 MDHEN, CDR2 SYDVKM. The CDR3 covers 16 residues. V gave up 1 base and J gave up 5 bases; unmatched junction bases: 4. This chain's CDR3 is CASSLSSGSGTGELFF. As DNA, the CDR3 is TGTGCCAGCAGTTTATCTAGCGGGAGTGGAACCGGGGAGCTGTTTTTT. Drawing the rest from reference TRBV28 and TRBJ2-2, the complete variable domain is DVKVTQSSRYLVKRTGEKVFLECVQDMDHENMFWYRQDPGLGLRLIYFSYDVKMKEKGDIPEGYSVSREKKERFSLILESASTNQTSMYLCASSLSSGSGTGELFFGEGSRLTVL.

The chain is built from TRBV27 and TRBJ2-5; weak D call: TRBD1 (5 bases). This CDR3 has 13 residues. Trimming took 3 bases from V and 2 from J, leaving 7 bases between them. Germline CDR1 is MNHEY and CDR2 is SMNVEV (reference sequence). The chain's CDR3 is CASSFRGQETQYF. CDR3 DNA: TGTGCCAGCAGTTTTAGGGGACAAGAGACCCAGTACTTC.

The rearrangement links TRBV7-7 to TRBJ2-7; 10 bases are a match to TRBD2. The germline CDR1 and CDR2 sequences are SSHAT and FNYEAQ (reference sequence). The CDR3 sequence is 15 residues long. CDR3 bases: TGTGCTAGCCGGACCCCTAGCGGGAGCTCCTACGAGCAGTACTTC. Its protein is CASRTPSGSSYEQYF.

The genes are TRBV7-3 and TRBJ1-1, with 8 bases matching TRBD1. Germline V gives CDR1 SGHTA, CDR2 FQGTGA. V lost 5 bases and J lost 3; bases outside the gene matches: 2. The length of the CDR3 is 13 residues. The CDR3 bases are TGTGCCAGCAGCAAGGACAGGGACACTGAAGCTTTCTTT. This gives the protein CASSKDRDTEAFF.

The chain is built from TRBV29-1 and TRBJ1-1, with 9 bases lining up with TRBD1. Germline assignment: CDR1 SQVTM and CDR2 ANQGSEA. The CDR3 is made up of 12 amino acids. Germline trimming cut 5 bases from V and 5 bases from J; bases unmatched to any gene: 3. CDR3 bases: TGCAGCGTTAACAGGGGGCTAACTGAAGCTTTCTTT. This gives the protein CSVNRGLTEAFF. Full variable domain (remainder filled in from reference TRBV29-1 and TRBJ1-1): SAVISQKPSRDICQRGTSLTIQCQVDSQVTMMFWYRQQPGQSLTLIATANQGSEATYESGFVIDKFPISRPNLTFSTLTVSNMSPEDSSIYLCSVNRGLTEAFFGQGTRLTVV.

V and J are TRBV25-1 and TRBJ1-1; a possible D gene is TRBD1 (5 bases). The CDR3 extends over 17 amino acids. Germline V lookup: CDR1 MGHDK, CDR2 SYGVNS. Between the trimmed V and J ends, which lost 1 base and 0 bases, there was a span of 15 bases. CDR3 residues: CASSESVQGQVNTEAFF. As DNA, the CDR3 is TGTGCCAGCAGTGAATCAGTCCAGGGCCAGGTGAACACTGAAGCTTTCTTT.

For the CDR3, the DNA is TGTGCCAGCAGTTCTCCTAACTACGCGGGAGGGACAGCCAAAAACATTCAGTACTTC. As protein: CASSSPNYAGGTAKNIQYF. The chain is built from TRBV27 and TRBJ2-4; 9 bases align to TRBD2. Trimming cost V 4 bases and J 0 bases; bases outside gene matches: 13. The germline V gene has CDR1 MNHEY and CDR2 SMNVEV (reference sequence). This CDR3 contains 19 residues.

The chain recombines TRBV25-1 with TRBJ1-1, with TRBD1 as a possible D gene (6 bases). Per germline, CDR1 MGHDK and CDR2 SYGVNS. Trimming cost V 6 bases and J 1 base, with 15 bases left between them. CDR3 size: 15 residues. The CDR3 DNA sequence: TGTGCCAGCAGGACCCGTCAGGGGCGGAACACTGAAGCTTTCTTT. This codes for CASRTRQGRNTEAFF.

The gene calls are TRBV11-3 and TRBJ2-1, with D possibly being TRBD2 (5 bases). Germline V gives CDR1 SGHNT, CDR2 YENEEA. The CDR3 is 16 residues long. Deletions cut 3 bases from V and 6 bases from J, with 18 bases between. Written as DNA, the CDR3 is TGTGCCAGCAGCTTCAGCGGCCCCACGACGCTCAATGAGCAGTTCTTC. Its translation is CASSFSGPTTLNEQFF.

This clone has a handful of counts. The rearrangement joins TRBV30 to TRBJ2-1, with 8 bases lining up with TRBD2. The CDR3 length is 12 residues. Trimming at V came to 4 bases and at J to 16 bases, leaving 12 bases not matched to a gene. The V gene's germline CDR1 is GTSNPN and CDR2 SVGIG (reference sequence). The CDR3 spells CAWIRAGAPSFF. CDR3 nucleotide sequence: TGTGCCTGGATCCGAGCGGGAGCGCCGTCCTTCTTC.

The chain has TRBV18 and TRBJ2-1; the match to TRBD2 covers 10 bases. The CDR3 has 19 amino acids. V lost 4 bases, J lost 3 bases, and 15 bases stayed unmatched. Germline loops: CDR1 KGHSH, CDR2 LQKENI. CDR3 sequence (DNA): TGTGCCAGCTCACATTTGAGGCTAGCGGGAGAACTGCGCTACAATGAGCAGTTCTTC. This codes for CASSHLRLAGELRYNEQFF.

The V call is TRBV28, the J call TRBJ2-7; 8 nucleotides line up with TRBD1. The CDR3 spans 14 residues. Per the germline V gene, CDR1 is MDHEN and CDR2 is SYDVKM. V shed 5 bases, J shed 2 bases, and the junction held 5 bases outside the gene matches. For the CDR3, the DNA is TGTGCCAGCAGTCCACGACAGGGGCCCTACGAGCAGTACTTC. As protein: CASSPRQGPYEQYF.

The V gene is TRBV9, the J gene TRBJ2-7; TRBD2 agrees at 9 bases. The CDR3 is 18 residues long. Germline CDR1 is SGDLS and CDR2 is YYNGEE. Trimming removed 2 bases from V and 1 base from J; junction bases left unmatched: 13. As DNA, the CDR3 is TGTGCCAGCAGCGTCGATAGCGGGAGACCGTGGGGGTCCTACGAGCAGTACTTC. This translates into CASSVDSGRPWGSYEQYF.

CDR3 bases: TGTGCCAGCAGTGAGAAGCTAGCAATCTCCCACTATGGCTACACCTTC. Translated: CASSEKLAISHYGYTF. The rearrangement links TRBV6-1 to TRBJ1-2; D uncertain. The germline V and J ends were trimmed by 3 bases and 3 bases, with 17 bases remaining between them. From germline, CDR1 is MNHNS and CDR2 SASEGT. The CDR3 totals 16 residues.

This chain links TRBV29-1 with TRBJ1-1; 7 bases agree with TRBD1. The germline CDR1 and CDR2 sequences are SQVTM and ANQGSEA. This CDR3 is 15 amino acids long. Trimming took 2 bases from V and 5 from J; bases not matched to a gene: 11. The CDR3 sequence: CSVEPLRGQETEAFF. CDR3 nucleotides: TGCAGCGTTGAACCCTTAAGGGGGCAGGAAACTGAAGCTTTCTTT. Full variable domain (missing parts from reference TRBV29-1 and TRBJ1-1): SAVISQKPSRDICQRGTSLTIQCQVDSQVTMMFWYRQQPGQSLTLIATANQGSEATYESGFVIDKFPISRPNLTFSTLTVSNMSPEDSSIYLCSVEPLRGQETEAFFGQGTRLTVV.

This CDR3 reads CASSPGEGVVHEQFF. The CDR3 DNA reads TGCGCCAGCAGCCCCGGGGAGGGGGTAGTCCATGAGCAGTTCTTC. The genes are TRBV5-1 and TRBJ2-1, with a weak D call TRBD2 (7 bases). Trimming took 4 bases from V and 8 from J, leaving 19 bases between them. This CDR3 has 15 residues. Germline CDR1 is SGHRS and CDR2 is YFSETQ. The full variable domain, with the rest looked up from reference TRBV5-1 and TRBJ2-1, is KAGVTQTPRYLIKTRGQQVTLSCSPISGHRSVSWYQQTPGQGLQFLFEYFSETQRNKGNFPGRFSGRQFSNSRSEMNVSTLELGDSALYLCASSPGEGVVHEQFFGPGTRLTVL.